Listed below are T cell receptor beta chains from one sample, sequenced in a study of CD8 T cells in ankylosing spondylitis. TCRdb itself ran the 5' RACE reads through MiXCR, one entry per CDR3 protein. The table has fewer than 500,000 distinct CDR3 sequences, roughly a quarter seen once. The sequenced sample was blood, either unsorted or a sorted T cell fraction (not recorded which). These receptors originate from a male donor with ankylosing spondylitis. Both conserved end residues are part of each CDR3. D genes are given only for firm matches. Size values are once, few and many counts, or a class for expanded clones, and some rows have none.

clone size	D gene	V gene	J gene	CDR3 DNA	CDR3 protein
.	TRBD2	TRBV3-1	TRBJ2-1	TGTGCCAGCAGCCAGGGACTAGCGGGAGTCCATGAGCAGTTCTTC	CASSQGLAGVHEQFF
.	.	TRBV12-3/TRBV12-4	TRBJ2-2	TGTGCCAGCAGAGGATTTATGTCAGCGAACACCGGGGAGCTGTTTTTT	CASRGFMSANTGELFF
.	TRBD2	TRBV7-2	TRBJ2-2	TGTGCCAGCAACCGACTAGCGGGCTCGGGGGAGCTGTTTTTT	CASNRLAGSGELFF
few	.	TRBV5-5	TRBJ2-5	TGTGCCAGCAGCTTGCAAGCCGCCCAAGAGACCCAGTACTTC	CASSLQAAQETQYF
.	.	TRBV24-1	TRBJ2-1	TGTGCCACCAGTGACTCACAGGTATATGAGCAGTTCTTC	CATSDSQVYEQFF
.	.	TRBV3-1	TRBJ2-2	TGTGCCAGCAGCCAGAGAGGTCAAGGACGGAACACCGGGGAGCTGTTTTTT	CASSQRGQGRNTGELFF
.	.	TRBV20-1	TRBJ1-5	TGCAGTGCTAGAGATTGGAGGGGGGGGAGCAATCAGCCCCAGCATTTT	CSARDWRGGSNQPQHF
few	TRBD2	TRBV11-2	TRBJ2-1	TGTGCCAGCAGCTTGCCCGGGACTAGCGGCTCCAGGAGGGCCTACAATGAGCAGTTCTTC	CASSLPGTSGSRRAYNEQFF
few	.	TRBV7-9	TRBJ1-2	TGTGCCAGCAGCTTAACCGTAGCTAACTATGGCTACACCTTC	CASSLTVANYGYTF
few	.	TRBV10-3	TRBJ2-3	TGTGCCATCAGTGGCCAGGGTAGAGATACGCAGTATTTT	CAISGQGRDTQYF
.	.	TRBV10-3	TRBJ1-3	TGTGCCATCAGTGTAGGGAGCTCTGGAAACACCATATATTTT	CAISVGSSGNTIYF
.	TRBD1	TRBV29-1	TRBJ1-2	TGCAGCGTCCAAACCCCAGGGGGCGGCTACACCTTC	CSVQTPGGGYTF
many	.	TRBV29-1	TRBJ2-3	TGCAGCGTTGAAGGGGCAGGCACAGATACGCAGTATTTT	CSVEGAGTDTQYF
.	.	TRBV3-1	TRBJ1-3	TGTGCCAGCAGCCAATACAACATGGATTCTGGAAACACCATATATTTT	CASSQYNMDSGNTIYF
.	TRBD2	TRBV5-1	TRBJ2-1	TGCGCCAGCAGCTTAGGACTAGCCGCTGAGCAGTTCTTC	CASSLGLAAEQFF
.	TRBD1	TRBV15	TRBJ1-6	TGTGCCACCAGTAGGGCCCGGACAGGCTATAATTCACCCCTCCACTTT	CATSRARTGYNSPLHF
.	.	TRBV7-8	TRBJ2-1	TGTGCCAGCAGCTTATGGTATGAGCAGTTCTTC	CASSLWYEQFF
.	TRBD2	TRBV25-1	TRBJ2-2	TGTGCCAGCCAGACTAGCGGGAGGGCCTTGGCCGGGGAGCTGTTTTTT	CASQTSGRALAGELFF
few	.	TRBV20-1	TRBJ1-6	TGCAGTGCTAGCTCGGATTCACCCCTCCACTTT	CSASSDSPLHF
.	TRBD2	TRBV5-1	TRBJ2-2	TGCGCCAGCAGATGGACTAGCACAGTCCGGGAGCTGTTTTTT	CASRWTSTVRELFF
.	TRBD1	TRBV10-3	TRBJ2-1	TGTGCCATCAGTGAGCACTCCAATGGACAGGGGAAAAATGAGCAGTTCTTC	CAISEHSNGQGKNEQFF
few	.	TRBV5-1	TRBJ2-2	TGCGCCAGCAGACTAGCTGAGGGCACCGGGGAGCTGTTTTTT	CASRLAEGTGELFF
few	TRBD2	TRBV7-2	TRBJ2-1	TGTGCCAGCAGCTTAAAAGCGGGAGAGGGCCATGAGCAGTTCTTC	CASSLKAGEGHEQFF
few	.	TRBV6-1	TRBJ2-1	TGTGCCAGCAGTGAGAGGCAGGCGGTGAAGGGGTTCTTC	CASSERQAVKGFF
many	.	TRBV2	TRBJ2-1	TGTGCCAGCAGAGGACCCAGTCAGTTCTTC	CASRGPSQFF
.	.	TRBV5-1	TRBJ2-5	TGCGCCAGCAGGGACAATGAAGAGACCCAGTACTTC	CASRDNEETQYF